There are a few counts of the clone carrying this TCR beta chain. TCRdb used MiXCR to reprocess the 5' RACE reads, holding one entry per CDR3 protein. Of around 20,000 distinct CDR3 sequences listed, 4.8% are singletons. This record belongs to a study of early T cells in non-severe SARS-CoV-2 infection. Germline-derived CDR1 and CDR2 are KGHDR and SFDVKD. The CDR3 covers 15 residues. The junction had 3 bases not matched to a gene; V was cut back by 0 bases and J by 4 bases. Material for sequencing was whole blood. The J gene is TRBJ2-3, the V gene TRBV24-1; TRBD1 matches 7 bases. This clonotype was obtained from an adult who was a healthcare worker with PCR-confirmed SARS-CoV-2 infection or an uninfected control (not recorded which). The CDR3 sequence: CATSDLATGSDTQYF. DNA of the CDR3: TGTGCCACCAGTGATTTGGCGACAGGGTCAGATACGCAGTATTTT.